The 9 T cell receptor beta chains listed next were all sequenced from one sample in a study of cytomegalovirus exposure and HLA in healthy donors. The PCR had 60 Vbeta and 13 Jbeta primers. The assay was immunoSEQ multiplex PCR, and TCRdb's table has in-frame clones only and misses some. The sample lists under 150,000 clones; nearly 85% were seen once. The specimen sequenced was PBMCs. Every receptor here comes from a boy between 5 and 17 years old in good health and CMV-seronegative.

This chain connects TRBV6-1 to TRBJ1-2; TRBD1 aligns across 11 bases. V lost 6 bases and J lost 6; bases outside the gene matches: 9. The CDR3 contains 15 residues. Germline values: CDR1 MNHNS, CDR2 SASEGT. The CDR3 region is CASSRDRGTVNGYTF. DNA of the CDR3: TGTGCCAGCAGCCGGGACAGGGGGACAGTCAATGGCTACACCTTC.

The CDR3 DNA follows: TGTGCCAGCAGTGAAGGAGCGGGAGAAAGCACAGATACGCAGTATTTT. It codes for CASSEGAGESTDTQYF. The V call is TRBV2, the J call TRBJ2-3; 8 nucleotides align to TRBD2. V trimming: 1 base; J trimming: 0 bases; junction bases outside the gene matches: 3. The CDR3 has 16 amino acids. The germline V gene encodes CDR1 SNHLY and CDR2 FYNNEI.

This clone is a singleton in its sample. V and J are TRBV9 and TRBJ2-2, with D unresolved. V dropped 2 bases and J dropped 6 bases, with 14 bases sitting between them. The CDR3 runs 15 residues. CDR1 and CDR2 from the germline V gene are SGDLS and YYNGEE. CDR3 amino acids: CASSVMAEWAGELFF. CDR3 nucleotides: TGTGCCAGCAGCGTGATGGCGGAATGGGCCGGGGAGCTGTTTTTT.

The V gene is TRBV11-2, the J gene TRBJ2-7; D possibly corresponds to TRBD1 (7 bases). Germline V gives CDR1 SGHAT, CDR2 FQNNGV. The CDR3 consists of 15 residues. Trimming shortened V by 4 bases and J by 5 bases, and 18 bases separated the two germline ends. CDR3 nucleotide sequence: TGTGCCAGCAGCTCCCCGGAGGGGGCGACGAACGAGCAGTACTTC. Its protein is CASSSPEGATNEQYF.

The gene calls are TRBV4-1 and TRBJ2-5, with a tentative D call TRBD1 (5 bases). This CDR3 is 13 amino acids long. CDR1 is MGHRA, CDR2 YSYEKL, per germline. Deletions cut 0 bases from V and 4 bases from J, with 6 bases between. CDR3 sequence (DNA): TGCGCCAGCAGCCAAGATCAGGGAGAGACCCAGTACTTC. It translates to CASSQDQGETQYF.

The chain uses TRBV30 and TRBJ1-1, with a weak D call TRBD1 (5 bases). V was trimmed by 3 bases and J by 1 base, leaving 9 bases between them. CDR1 and CDR2 (germline): GTSNPN, SVGIG (reference sequence). The CDR3 runs 13 residues. The CDR3 DNA reads as TGTGCCTGGAGGGACCAGGGGAACACTGAAGCTTTCTTT. Protein: CAWRDQGNTEAFF.

V gene TRBV7-9 combines with J gene TRBJ2-7; TRBD2 matches 8 bases. V lost 8 bases and J lost 0; bases outside the gene matches: 6. The CDR3 length is 14 residues. Germline loops: CDR1 SEHNR, CDR2 FQNEAQ (reference sequence). In DNA form, the CDR3 reads TGTGCCAGCGGGCCGGGGGGGGACTCCTACGAGCAGTACTTC. Protein: CASGPGGDSYEQYF.

The chain uses TRBV6-1 and TRBJ1-2; a weak D match, TRBD1 (5 bases). The V end lost 0 bases, the J end lost 0 bases, and 14 bases lay between the germline ends. The CDR3 length is 17 residues. Germline CDR1 MNHNS, CDR2 SASEGT. CDR3 sequence reads: CASSEAIRELTNYGYTF. The CDR3 DNA reads as TGTGCCAGCAGTGAAGCTATCAGGGAACTAACTAACTATGGCTACACCTTC.

This clone was counted once. This chain connects TRBV5-1 to TRBJ2-2; 9 bases are a match to TRBD2. Germline V gene data show CDR1 as SGHRS and CDR2 as YFSETQ. Unmatched junction bases numbered 7, after V lost 4 bases and J lost 3 bases. The CDR3 sequence is 16 residues long. DNA of the CDR3: TGCGCCAGCAGCCCCGGACTAGCGCACTACACCGGGGAGCTGTTTTTT. Its protein is CASSPGLAHYTGELFF.